This T cell receptor (beta chain) derives from a study of blood T cell repertoires in COVID-19 (TCRdb year 2020). The study in broad terms: Samples covering the acute and convalescent phases of COVID-19 were provided by collaborators in the United States, Italy and Spain. The sample metadata nearly always contained a de-identified subject ID, COVID-19 status, age in years and sex. Where available, HLA class I and class II types were obtained from metadata supplied by the sample provider rather than from assay-based typing. The repertoires were released in a freely available public database meant as a resource for research on the immune response to SARS-CoV-2. The dataset comprised deeply sampled blood TCRbeta repertoires from subjects exposed to, actively infected with, or recovered from COVID-19. The samples were drawn from the first 160 participants of the ongoing ImmuneRACE study and from over 950 subjects provided by 6 global collaborators. The material from the prospective study consisted of cDNA or gDNA derived from T cells, B-cell-depleted T cells, or PBMCs.

On the study overall, not on this receptor specifically: Clinical and demographic metadata were provided uncurated, with the amount varying by source and participant.

TCRbeta CDR3 regions were amplified from genomic DNA by means of the immunoSEQ Assay, a bias-controlled multiplex PCR. From the authors' description of their analysis: Within the assay, amplification of reference gene primers was used to estimate how many nucleated cells each sample contained. To quantify the absolute abundance of each unique TCRbeta CDR3 rearrangement, sequence reads were collapsed and filtered. For each sample, productive Simpson clonality was calculated as the square root of Simpson's diversity index across productive rearrangements. Not all clones reach the TCRdb copy of this immuneACCESS table, which keeps in-frame sequences only. Checked studies attribute under half of the gap to unresolved V genes and leave the rest unexplained. V and J calls plus clone size are reproduced from that table; the DNA served to infer D and trimming. In all, the sample holds 220,000 or so clones, and about four fifths of those were seen once. About 3.9% of the sample is in the top ten clones.

V and J are truncated by 2 bases and 1 base respectively, leaving an intervening sequence of 14 bases. Reading from cysteine to phenylalanine, the CDR3 counts 16 amino acids. CDR3 DNA only is kept here, 48 bases in frame from base 1. The germline V gene sets CDR1 to KGHSH and CDR2 to LQKENI. Collaborating institutions collected whole blood in K2EDTA tubes following their own protocols. For TCRbeta analysis, collaborators shipped samples in one of three forms: frozen whole blood, isolated PBMCs, or DNA extracted from either of those sample types. In regard to this clone: Its antigen remains undetermined. Per-base quality was not reported, and no clone a single base away is much larger than it.

This TCR was sampled from an elderly woman with acute or convalescent COVID-19. The rearrangement combines TRBV18 with TRBJ1-2; a weak D assignment points to TRBD1 (6 bases agree). Source material: peripheral blood. The CDR3 here reads CASSPGWGRVNYGYTF. The sequenced DNA is TGTGCCAGCTCACCAGGTTGGGGGCGAGTTAACTATGGCTACACCTTC.